The sample holds a few counts of the clone carrying this TCR beta chain. This specimen includes other DNA sequences encoding the same CDR3. This sample is drawn from a study of long-term antiretroviral therapy in people with HIV. The run of the v3.0 immunoSEQ assay was at survey level. The method was immunoSEQ multiplex PCR; TCRdb's version includes in-frame clones alone and lacks a portion of them. The data contain tens of thousands of clones, about 80% of them seen just once; the ten biggest clones take up roughly 4.8%. Germline CDR1 and CDR2: LNHNV and YYDKDF (reference sequence). V shed 1 base and J 8 bases; nucleotides not matched to a gene: 7. This CDR3 is built from 14 residues.

This TCR was recovered from a man aged 18 to 30 with HIV. The chain has TRBV15 and TRBJ1-2, with TRBD1 matching 7 bases. The specimen comprised unsorted PBMCs, sampled 0.5 years after starting antiretroviral therapy. The CDR3 region is CATSRGGQGGGYTF. The CDR3 region has the DNA TGTGCCACCAGCAGAGGGGGCCAGGGGGGAGGCTACACCTTC.